The clone carrying this T cell receptor beta chain was seen repeatedly, ten times or more. The sample comes from a study of T cells in Graves' hyperthyroidism and ophthalmopathy. Study-wide context: Blood from the periphery was taken at initial diagnosis, before any treatment.

RNA transcripts yielded amplified TCR beta CDR3 regions. When the TCR CDR3 underwent first-round RT-PCR, the HTBI primer set was used. Each CDR3 protein is one row after TCRdb ran MiXCR on the multiplex PCR reads. Of about 210,000 distinct CDR3 sequences in the sample, about a sixth are singletons; the top ten hold roughly 50%. Stability of Graves' hyperthyroidism was defined as absent ophthalmopathy progression within 18 months. Any patient presenting with uncontrolled infection, other autoimmune disease, pregnancy or lactation was left out. PBMCs were derived from 7.5 to 10 ml fresh peripheral blood. The sequenced material came from blood. This TCR was sampled from a man between 45 and 60 years old with Graves' hyperthyroidism.

The CDR3, as DNA: TGTGCCTGGAGCCCCGAGTTTCGGGGGTCCCACGAAGCTTTCTTT. The encoded protein is CAWSPEFRGSHEAFF. The chain carries TRBV30 and TRBJ1-1; TRBD1 might be the D (5 bases). CDR1 GTSNPN and CDR2 SVGIG come from the germline V gene (reference sequence). V was cut by 3 bases and J by 8 bases, with 22 bases left in between. CDR3 length equals 15 residues.